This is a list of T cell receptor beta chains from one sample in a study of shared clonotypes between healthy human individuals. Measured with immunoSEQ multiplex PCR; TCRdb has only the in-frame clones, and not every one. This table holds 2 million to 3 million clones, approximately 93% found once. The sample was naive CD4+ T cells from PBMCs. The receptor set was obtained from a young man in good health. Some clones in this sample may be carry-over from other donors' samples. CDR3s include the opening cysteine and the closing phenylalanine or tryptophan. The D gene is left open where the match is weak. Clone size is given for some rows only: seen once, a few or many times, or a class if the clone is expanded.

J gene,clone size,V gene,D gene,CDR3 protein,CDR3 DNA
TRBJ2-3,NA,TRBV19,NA,CASSGSYTDTQYF,TGTGCCAGTAGTGGCAGCTACACAGATACGCAGTATTTT
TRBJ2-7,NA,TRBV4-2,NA,CASSQERGLSEQYF,TGTGCCAGCAGCCAAGAACGGGGGCTTAGCGAGCAGTACTTC
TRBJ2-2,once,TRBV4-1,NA,CASSRSGVGSTGELFF,TGCGCCAGCAGCCGTTCGGGTGTTGGGTCAACCGGGGAGCTGTTTTTT
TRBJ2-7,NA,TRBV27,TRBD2,CASSLGGLAGPEQYF,TGTGCCAGCAGTTTAGGGGGACTAGCGGGACCCGAGCAGTACTTC
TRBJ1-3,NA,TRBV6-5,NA,CASSYGSGNTIYF,TGTGCCAGCAGTTACGGCTCCGGAAACACCATATATTTT
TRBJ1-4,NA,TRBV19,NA,CATTYTSSNEKLFF,TGTGCCACCACCTACACCTCATCTAATGAAAAACTGTTTTTT
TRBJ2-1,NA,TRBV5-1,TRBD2,CASSYTGTSGYNEQFF,TGCGCCAGCAGTTATACCGGGACTAGCGGATACAATGAGCAGTTCTTC
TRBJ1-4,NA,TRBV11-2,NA,CASSSPRENEKLFF,TGTGCCAGCAGCTCCCCACGAGAGAATGAAAAACTGTTTTTT
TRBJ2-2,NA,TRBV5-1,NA,CASSPRAGGDTGELFF,TGCGCCAGCAGCCCCCGCGCAGGGGGGGACACCGGGGAGCTGTTTTTT
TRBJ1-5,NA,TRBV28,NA,CASSLWASGHPRNQPQHF,TGTGCCAGCAGTTTATGGGCATCCGGACACCCCCGGAATCAGCCCCAGCATTTT
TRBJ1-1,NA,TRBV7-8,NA,CASSPRSGTEAFF,TGTGCCAGCAGCCCCAGAAGTGGCACTGAAGCTTTCTTT
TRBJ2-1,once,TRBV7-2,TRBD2,CASSLLIAGANEQFF,TGTGCCAGCAGCTTATTAATTGCGGGAGCCAATGAGCAGTTCTTC
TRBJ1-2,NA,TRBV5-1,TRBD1,CASSLRTGGYGYTF,TGCGCCAGCAGCTTACGGACAGGGGGGTATGGCTACACCTTC
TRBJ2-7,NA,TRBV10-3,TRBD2,CASSYSSSGSLYEQYF,TGTGCCAGCAGTTACTCGAGTAGCGGGAGTCTCTACGAGCAGTACTTC
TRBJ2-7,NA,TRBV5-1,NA,CASSQDGAYEQYF,TGCGCCAGCAGCCAGGACGGGGCCTACGAGCAGTACTTC
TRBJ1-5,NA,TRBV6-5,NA,CASSQDRLIRPQHF,TGTGCCAGCAGTCAAGACAGGCTGATCCGACCCCAGCATTTT